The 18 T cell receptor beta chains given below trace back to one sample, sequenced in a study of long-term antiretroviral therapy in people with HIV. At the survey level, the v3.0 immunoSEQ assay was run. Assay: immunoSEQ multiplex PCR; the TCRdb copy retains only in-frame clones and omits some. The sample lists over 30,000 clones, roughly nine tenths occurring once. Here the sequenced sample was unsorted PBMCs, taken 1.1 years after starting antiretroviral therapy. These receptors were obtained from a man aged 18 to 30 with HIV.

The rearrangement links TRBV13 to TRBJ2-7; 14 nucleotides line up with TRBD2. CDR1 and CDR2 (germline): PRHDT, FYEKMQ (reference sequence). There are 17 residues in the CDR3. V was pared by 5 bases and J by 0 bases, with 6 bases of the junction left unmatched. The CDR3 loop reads CASSLGLAGAPSYEQYF. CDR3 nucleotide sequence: TGTGCCAGCAGCCTGGGACTAGCGGGGGCCCCCTCCTACGAGCAGTACTTC.

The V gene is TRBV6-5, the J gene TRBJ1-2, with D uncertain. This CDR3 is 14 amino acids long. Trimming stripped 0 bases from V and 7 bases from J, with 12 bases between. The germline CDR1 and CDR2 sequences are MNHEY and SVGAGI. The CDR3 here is CASSYSDGNGGYTF. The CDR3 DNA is TGTGCCAGCAGTTACTCGGACGGGAATGGTGGCTACACCTTC.

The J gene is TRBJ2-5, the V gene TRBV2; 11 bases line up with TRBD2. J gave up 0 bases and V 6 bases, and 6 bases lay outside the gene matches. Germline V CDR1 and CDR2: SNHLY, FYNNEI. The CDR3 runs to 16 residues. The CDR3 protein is CASRLIAGGYQETQYF. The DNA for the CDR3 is TGTGCCAGCAGGCTTATAGCGGGAGGGTACCAAGAGACCCAGTACTTC.

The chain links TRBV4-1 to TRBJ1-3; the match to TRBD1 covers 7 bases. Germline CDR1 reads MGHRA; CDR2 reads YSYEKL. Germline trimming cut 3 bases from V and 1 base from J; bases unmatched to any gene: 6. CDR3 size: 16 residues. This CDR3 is CASSHAAGGSGNTIYF. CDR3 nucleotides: TGCGCCAGCAGCCATGCGGCAGGGGGGTCTGGAAACACCATATATTTT.

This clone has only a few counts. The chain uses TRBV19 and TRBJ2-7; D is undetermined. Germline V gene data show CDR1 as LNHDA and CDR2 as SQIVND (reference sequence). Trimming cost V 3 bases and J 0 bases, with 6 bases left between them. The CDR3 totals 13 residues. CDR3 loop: CASSMKSSYEQYF. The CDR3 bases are TGTGCCAGTAGTATGAAGAGCTCCTACGAGCAGTACTTC. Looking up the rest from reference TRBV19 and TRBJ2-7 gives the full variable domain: DGGITQSPKYLFRKEGQNVTLSCEQNLNHDAMYWYRQDPGQGLRLIYYSQIVNDFQKGDIAEGYSVSREKKESFPLTVTSAQKNPTAFYLCASSMKSSYEQYFGPGTRLTVT.

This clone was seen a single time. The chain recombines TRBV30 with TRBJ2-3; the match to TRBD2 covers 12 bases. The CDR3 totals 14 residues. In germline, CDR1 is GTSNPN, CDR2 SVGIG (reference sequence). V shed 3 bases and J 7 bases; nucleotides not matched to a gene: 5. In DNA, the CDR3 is TGTGCCTGGAGGCTAGCGGGAGGGTGGAATACGCAGTATTTT. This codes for CAWRLAGGWNTQYF.

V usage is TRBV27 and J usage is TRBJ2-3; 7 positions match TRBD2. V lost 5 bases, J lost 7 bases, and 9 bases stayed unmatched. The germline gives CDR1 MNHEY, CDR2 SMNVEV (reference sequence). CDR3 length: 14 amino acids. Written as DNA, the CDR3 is TGTGCCAGCAGTCCCACGACTAGCTCCAATACGCAGTATTTT. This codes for CASSPTTSSNTQYF.

CDR3 sequence: CASRDNNYGYTF. As DNA, the CDR3 is TGTGCCAGTAGGGACAATAACTATGGCTACACCTTC. This chain links TRBV19 with TRBJ1-2; D might be TRBD1 (5 bases). CDR3 length: 12 amino acids. Germline CDR1 is LNHDA and CDR2 is SQIVND (reference sequence). The V end lost 6 bases, the J end lost 1 base, and 6 bases lay between the germline ends.

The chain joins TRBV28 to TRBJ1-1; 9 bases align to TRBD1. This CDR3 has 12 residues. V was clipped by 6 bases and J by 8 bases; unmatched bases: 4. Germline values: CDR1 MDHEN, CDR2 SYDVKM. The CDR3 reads CASRLGTGEAFF. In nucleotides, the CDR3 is TGTGCCAGCAGATTGGGGACAGGGGAAGCTTTCTTT.

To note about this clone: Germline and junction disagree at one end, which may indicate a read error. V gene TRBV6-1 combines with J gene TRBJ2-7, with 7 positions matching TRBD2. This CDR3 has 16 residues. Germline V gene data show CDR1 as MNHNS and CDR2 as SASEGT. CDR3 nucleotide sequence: TGTGTCAGCAGTGAAAGACTGGCGGGGGAACTTTACGAGCAGTACTTC. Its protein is CVSSERLAGELYEQYF.

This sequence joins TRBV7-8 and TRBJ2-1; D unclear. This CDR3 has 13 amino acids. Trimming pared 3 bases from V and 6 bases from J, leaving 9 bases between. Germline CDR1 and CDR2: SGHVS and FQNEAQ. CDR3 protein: CASSLRLVNEQFF. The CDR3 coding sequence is TGTGCCAGCAGCTTGAGGCTAGTCAATGAGCAGTTCTTC.

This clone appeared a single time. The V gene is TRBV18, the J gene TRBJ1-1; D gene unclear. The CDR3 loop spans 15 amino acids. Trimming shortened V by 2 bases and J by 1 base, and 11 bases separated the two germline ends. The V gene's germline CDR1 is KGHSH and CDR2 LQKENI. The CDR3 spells CASSPGPAGNTEAFF. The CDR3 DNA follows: TGTGCCAGCTCACCAGGGCCAGCCGGGAACACTGAAGCTTTCTTT.

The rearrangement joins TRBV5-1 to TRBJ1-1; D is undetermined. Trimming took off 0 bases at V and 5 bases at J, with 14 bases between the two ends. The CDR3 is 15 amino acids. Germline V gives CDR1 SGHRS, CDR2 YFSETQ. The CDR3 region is CASSLVSGFMTEAFF. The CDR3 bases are TGCGCCAGCAGCTTGGTTTCTGGGTTTATGACTGAAGCTTTCTTT.

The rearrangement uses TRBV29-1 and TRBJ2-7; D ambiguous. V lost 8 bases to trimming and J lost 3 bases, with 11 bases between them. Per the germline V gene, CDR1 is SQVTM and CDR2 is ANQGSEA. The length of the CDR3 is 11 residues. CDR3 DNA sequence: TGCAGCACCAGGAACAGCTACGAGCAGTACTTC. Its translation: CSTRNSYEQYF.

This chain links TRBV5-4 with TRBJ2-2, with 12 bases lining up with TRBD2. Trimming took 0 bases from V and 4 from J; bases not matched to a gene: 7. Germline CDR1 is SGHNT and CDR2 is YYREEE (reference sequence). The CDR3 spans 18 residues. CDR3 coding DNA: TGTGCCAGCAGCTTGGCTAGCGGGGGGGGAGATTTCACCGGGGAGCTGTTTTTT. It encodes CASSLASGGGDFTGELFF.

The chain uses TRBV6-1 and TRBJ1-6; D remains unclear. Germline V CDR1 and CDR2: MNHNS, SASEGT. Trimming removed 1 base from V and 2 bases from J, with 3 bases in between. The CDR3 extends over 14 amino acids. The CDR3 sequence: CASSEGTYNSPLHF. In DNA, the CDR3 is TGTGCCAGCAGTGAAGGGACCTATAATTCACCCCTCCACTTT.

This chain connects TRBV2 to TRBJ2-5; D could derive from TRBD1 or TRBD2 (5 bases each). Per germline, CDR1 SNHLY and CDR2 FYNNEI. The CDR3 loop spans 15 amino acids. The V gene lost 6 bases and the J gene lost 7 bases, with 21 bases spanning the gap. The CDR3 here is CASSETYGTELTQYF. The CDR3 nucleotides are TGTGCCAGCAGCGAAACTTACGGGACCGAGCTGACCCAGTACTTC. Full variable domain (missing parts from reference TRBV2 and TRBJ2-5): EPEVTQTPSHQVTQMGQEVILRCVPISNHLYFYWYRQILGQKVEFLVSFYNNEISEKSEIFDDQFSVERPDGSNFTLKIRSTKLEDSAMYFCASSETYGTELTQYFGPGTRLLVL.

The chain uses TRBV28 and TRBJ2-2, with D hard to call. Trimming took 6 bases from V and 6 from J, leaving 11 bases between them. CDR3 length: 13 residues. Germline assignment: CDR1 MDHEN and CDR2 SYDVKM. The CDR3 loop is CASRLRVPGELFF. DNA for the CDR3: TGTGCCAGCAGACTAAGGGTCCCCGGGGAGCTGTTTTTT.